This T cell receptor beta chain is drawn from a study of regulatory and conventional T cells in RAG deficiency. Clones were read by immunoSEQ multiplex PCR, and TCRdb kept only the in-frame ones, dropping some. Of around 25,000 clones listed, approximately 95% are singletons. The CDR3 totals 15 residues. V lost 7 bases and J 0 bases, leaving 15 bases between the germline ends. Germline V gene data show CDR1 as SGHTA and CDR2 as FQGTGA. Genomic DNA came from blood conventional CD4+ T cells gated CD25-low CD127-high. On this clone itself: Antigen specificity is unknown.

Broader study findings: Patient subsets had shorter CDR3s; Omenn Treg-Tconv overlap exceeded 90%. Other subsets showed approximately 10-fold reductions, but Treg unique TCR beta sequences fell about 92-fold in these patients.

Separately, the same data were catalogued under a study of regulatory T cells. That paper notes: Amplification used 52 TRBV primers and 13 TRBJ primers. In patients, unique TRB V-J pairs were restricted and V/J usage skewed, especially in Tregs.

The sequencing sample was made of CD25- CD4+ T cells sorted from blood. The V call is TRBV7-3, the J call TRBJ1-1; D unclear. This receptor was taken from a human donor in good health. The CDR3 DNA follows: TGTGCCAGCAAAAATTTCGGACTTCTGAACACTGAAGCTTTCTTT. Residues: CASKNFGLLNTEAFF.